This TCR beta chain was found in a study of T cells in Graves' hyperthyroidism and ophthalmopathy (dated by TCRdb to the late 2010s). Regarding the research as a whole: Peripheral blood was collected at initial diagnosis, before any treatment. TCR V-J signatures able to tell the groups apart were searched for in a discovery cohort of 95 or so patients, of whom 43 had Graves' ophthalmopathy and 57 had stable Graves' hyperthyroidism. Prospective prediction of ophthalmopathy was tested in an independent validation cohort of some 20 hyperthyroidism patients and some 17 patients who later progressed to ophthalmopathy. The approximately 98 discovery patients were randomly divided into training and test sets at a 7:3 ratio. The paper reports TCR Vbeta CDR3 sequencing of over 120 peripheral blood samples: under 45 ophthalmopathy, roughly 74 hyperthyroidism and approximately 17 progressor patients. Following sampling, methimazole starting at 30 mg daily was given to hyperthyroidism patients, and high-dose intravenous methylprednisolone was given to ophthalmopathy patients. Thyroid tissue and blood T-cell repertoires from roughly 6 Graves' hyperthyroidism patients were also compared in the study.

Paper-wide results and their limitations: In cross-validation, a model built on a 13 V-J signature told ophthalmopathy apart from stable hyperthyroidism with under 90% sensitivity and 81% to 82% specificity, and in testing the same model reached 80%/75%. No statistical method was used to set the sample size in advance, and investigators knew the group allocation. Most expanded thyroid clonotypes (frequency above 0.001) were also found in blood, which suggests that blood repertoires may mirror thyroid immune responses. In validation, the model predicted progression to ophthalmopathy a median of roughly six months before onset, with approximately 70% sensitivity and roughly 72% specificity.

This clonotype came up a few times. Its antigen specificity is not known. No base quality values were provided; no much bigger clone lies one nucleotide off. CDR3 length: 15 amino acids, cysteine to phenylalanine. The sequence is cut down to CDR3 DNA, 45 bases in frame from base 1. Trimming accounts for 7 bases at V and 3 bases at J, while the number of junction bases matched to no gene is 6. According to the germline V gene, CDR1 reads SGHTA and CDR2 reads FQGNSA. Stable Graves' hyperthyroidism was defined as the absence of progression to ophthalmopathy over 18 months of follow-up. Hyperthyroidism patients were newly diagnosed, had a disease duration of under 2 months, and were aged 18 to 65 years. The study excluded patients with uncontrolled infections, other autoimmune diseases, pregnancy or lactation. Clinical symptoms, serum thyroxine and TRAb, thyroid ultrasound, and orbital computed tomography formed the basis for the diagnoses. PBMCs were isolated from about 9.1 ml of fresh peripheral blood by Ficoll-Paque density gradient centrifugation. Trizol reagent was used to extract total RNA, and RNA quality was then checked on an Agilent 2100 Bioanalyzer.

The TCR beta CDR3 regions were amplified from the RNA transcripts. The TCR CDR3 was subjected to a first round of RT-PCR using the HTBI primer set and the Qiagen OneStep RT-PCR kit. A second multiplex PCR round built the libraries, followed by size selection and purification. The libraries were sequenced on an Illumina HiSeq2000 using paired-end 100 bp reads. The published analysis was carried out like this. Raw data were processed with SOAPnuke, discarding reads with adapters, uncalled bases, mean Phred below 15, or no exact constant-primer or identifier match. COPE v1.2.5 was used to merge high-quality paired reads, and clonotypes were defined as unique nucleotide sequences. MiTCR v1.1 was used to align clonotypes to the IMGT TRBV, TRBD and TRBJ reference segments. The analysis was restricted to V-J combinations with a frequency above 0.0001, which together covered 99.2% of the repertoires. A TCS score was defined as the ratio between F50 (clonal expansion) and ExV (chaos), using BLOSUM62-based TCRdist between CDR3 peptides within each V-J. Welch's t-statistics and random forest reduced roughly 530 V-J features to 10 to 15, which were used in a naive Bayes classifier (R e1071). The public reads were reprocessed in TCRdb via fastp at Q25 and MiXCR, keeping in-frame beta chains. Entries that share a CDR3 protein sequence are merged under the most common genes and DNA. These V and J calls rely on TCRdb rather than the paper's analysis. A total of 350,000 to 500,000 distinct CDR3 sequences appear in this sample, roughly an eighth of them only once. About 5% of the sample is held by the ten biggest clonotypes.

The rearrangement joined TRBV7-2 to TRBJ1-6; TRBD1 agrees with 7 junctional bases. This clonotype was obtained from a young woman with Graves' hyperthyroidism. Sequencing input: blood. The CDR3 corresponds to CASKPRDSYNSPLHF. The sequenced DNA: TGTGCCAGCAAGCCTCGGGACAGCTATAATTCACCCCTCCACTTT.